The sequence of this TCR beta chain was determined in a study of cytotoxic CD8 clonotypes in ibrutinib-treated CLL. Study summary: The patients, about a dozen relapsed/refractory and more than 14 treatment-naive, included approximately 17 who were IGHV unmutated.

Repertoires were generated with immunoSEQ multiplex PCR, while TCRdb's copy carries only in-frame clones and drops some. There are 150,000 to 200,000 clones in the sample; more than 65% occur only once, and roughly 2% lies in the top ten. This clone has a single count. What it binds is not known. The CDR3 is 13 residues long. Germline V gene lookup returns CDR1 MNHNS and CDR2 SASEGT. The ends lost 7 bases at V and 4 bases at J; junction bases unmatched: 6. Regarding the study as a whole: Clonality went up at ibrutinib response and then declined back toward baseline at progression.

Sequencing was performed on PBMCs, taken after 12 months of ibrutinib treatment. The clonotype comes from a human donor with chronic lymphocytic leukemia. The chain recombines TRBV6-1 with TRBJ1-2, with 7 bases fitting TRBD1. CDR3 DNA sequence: TGTGCCAGCACCTTGGGACAGCCCTATGGCTACACCTTC. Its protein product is CASTLGQPYGYTF.